Listed below are T cell receptor beta chains from one sample, sequenced in a study of memory CD4+ T cells and cytomegalovirus serostatus. Sequencing was performed with immunoSEQ multiplex PCR; in TCRdb, only in-frame clones are kept and a portion is missing. Here the sample spans about 56,000 clones, roughly 82% being singletons. Material: memory CD4+ T cells from blood. Source of these receptors: an adult in good health and CMV-seronegative. The CDR3 runs from the conserved cysteine through the conserved F or W. Fields, in order: V gene, clone size, D gene, J gene, CDR3 DNA, CDR3 protein. A D gene is named only where the DNA matches it firmly. Clone sizes are given selectively: once, few, many, or a class where the clone is expanded.

V: TRBV14; size: NA; D: NA; J: TRBJ2-2; DNA: TGTGCCAGCAGCACCACCGGGAAGGCCGGGGAGCTGTTTTTT; CDR3: CASSTTGKAGELFF
V: TRBV2; size: NA; D: NA; J: TRBJ1-5; DNA: TGTGCCAGCAGTGGATTTAGCAATCAGCCCCAGCATTTT; CDR3: CASSGFSNQPQHF
V: TRBV27; size: NA; D: TRBD2; J: TRBJ2-5; DNA: TGTGCCAGCAGCCGCCCTGGGCGGGGGGGCCTGGAGACCCAGTACTTC; CDR3: CASSRPGRGGLETQYF
V: TRBV5-1; size: NA; D: NA; J: TRBJ1-5; DNA: TGCGCCAGCAGCGGGGAGGGGGGCAATCAGCCCCAGCATTTT; CDR3: CASSGEGGNQPQHF
V: TRBV4-1; size: NA; D: TRBD1; J: TRBJ1-2; DNA: TGCGCCAGCAGCCAGTTAGGGACAGGGTCCTATGGCTACACCTTC; CDR3: CASSQLGTGSYGYTF
V: TRBV30; size: few; D: TRBD2; J: TRBJ2-2; DNA: TGTGCCTGGAGTGTACTACTAGCGGCCGTACCCCGTGGCACCGGGGAGCTGTTTTTT; CDR3: CAWSVLLAAVPRGTGELFF
V: TRBV2; size: NA; D: NA; J: TRBJ1-3; DNA: TGTGCCAGCAGTCTGACAGACTCCTCTGGAAACACCATATATTTT; CDR3: CASSLTDSSGNTIYF
V: TRBV5-1; size: NA; D: TRBD1; J: TRBJ2-5; DNA: TGCGCCAGCAGCTTGGCAACAGGGGGCGGTGAGACCCAGTACTTC; CDR3: CASSLATGGGETQYF
V: TRBV14; size: NA; D: NA; J: TRBJ2-1; DNA: TGTGCCAGCAGCCACGGGTATATGTCCTACAATGAGCAGTTCTTC; CDR3: CASSHGYMSYNEQFF
V: TRBV4-2; size: NA; D: NA; J: TRBJ2-7; DNA: TGTGCCAGCAGCCAAGCTACCGACCATATTCACGAGCAGTACTTC; CDR3: CASSQATDHIHEQYF
V: TRBV7-2; size: NA; D: TRBD2; J: TRBJ2-3; DNA: TGTGCCAGCGGCTCCCAGGGACTAGCGGGGGCCGCTACGCAGTATTTT; CDR3: CASGSQGLAGAATQYF